The T cell receptor (beta chain) described here comes from a study of blood T cell repertoires in COVID-19. At the level of the study: There were acute and convalescent COVID-19 samples, and they came from the United States, Italy and Spain. The analysed material was cDNA or gDNA that came from T cells, B-cell-depleted T cells, or PBMCs.

Trimming shortened V by 8 bases and J by 5 bases, and 16 bases separated the two germline ends. The CDR3 is 15 residues long. Germline loops: CDR1 ENHRY, CDR2 SYGVKD. Sequenced by immunoSEQ multiplex PCR; TCRdb stores in-frame clones only, minus some. The top ten clones hold roughly 19% of a sample with over 30,000 clones, around 90% of them seen once. The sequence derives from a man aged 80 or over with acute or convalescent COVID-19. V and J are TRBV10-3 and TRBJ1-6; D is possibly TRBD1 (5 bases). Sequencing was done on a sample of peripheral blood. CDR3 sequence: CAIRRGGTDNSPLHF. The CDR3 DNA sequence: TGTGCCATCCGGAGGGGAGGGACGGATAATTCACCCCTCCACTTT.